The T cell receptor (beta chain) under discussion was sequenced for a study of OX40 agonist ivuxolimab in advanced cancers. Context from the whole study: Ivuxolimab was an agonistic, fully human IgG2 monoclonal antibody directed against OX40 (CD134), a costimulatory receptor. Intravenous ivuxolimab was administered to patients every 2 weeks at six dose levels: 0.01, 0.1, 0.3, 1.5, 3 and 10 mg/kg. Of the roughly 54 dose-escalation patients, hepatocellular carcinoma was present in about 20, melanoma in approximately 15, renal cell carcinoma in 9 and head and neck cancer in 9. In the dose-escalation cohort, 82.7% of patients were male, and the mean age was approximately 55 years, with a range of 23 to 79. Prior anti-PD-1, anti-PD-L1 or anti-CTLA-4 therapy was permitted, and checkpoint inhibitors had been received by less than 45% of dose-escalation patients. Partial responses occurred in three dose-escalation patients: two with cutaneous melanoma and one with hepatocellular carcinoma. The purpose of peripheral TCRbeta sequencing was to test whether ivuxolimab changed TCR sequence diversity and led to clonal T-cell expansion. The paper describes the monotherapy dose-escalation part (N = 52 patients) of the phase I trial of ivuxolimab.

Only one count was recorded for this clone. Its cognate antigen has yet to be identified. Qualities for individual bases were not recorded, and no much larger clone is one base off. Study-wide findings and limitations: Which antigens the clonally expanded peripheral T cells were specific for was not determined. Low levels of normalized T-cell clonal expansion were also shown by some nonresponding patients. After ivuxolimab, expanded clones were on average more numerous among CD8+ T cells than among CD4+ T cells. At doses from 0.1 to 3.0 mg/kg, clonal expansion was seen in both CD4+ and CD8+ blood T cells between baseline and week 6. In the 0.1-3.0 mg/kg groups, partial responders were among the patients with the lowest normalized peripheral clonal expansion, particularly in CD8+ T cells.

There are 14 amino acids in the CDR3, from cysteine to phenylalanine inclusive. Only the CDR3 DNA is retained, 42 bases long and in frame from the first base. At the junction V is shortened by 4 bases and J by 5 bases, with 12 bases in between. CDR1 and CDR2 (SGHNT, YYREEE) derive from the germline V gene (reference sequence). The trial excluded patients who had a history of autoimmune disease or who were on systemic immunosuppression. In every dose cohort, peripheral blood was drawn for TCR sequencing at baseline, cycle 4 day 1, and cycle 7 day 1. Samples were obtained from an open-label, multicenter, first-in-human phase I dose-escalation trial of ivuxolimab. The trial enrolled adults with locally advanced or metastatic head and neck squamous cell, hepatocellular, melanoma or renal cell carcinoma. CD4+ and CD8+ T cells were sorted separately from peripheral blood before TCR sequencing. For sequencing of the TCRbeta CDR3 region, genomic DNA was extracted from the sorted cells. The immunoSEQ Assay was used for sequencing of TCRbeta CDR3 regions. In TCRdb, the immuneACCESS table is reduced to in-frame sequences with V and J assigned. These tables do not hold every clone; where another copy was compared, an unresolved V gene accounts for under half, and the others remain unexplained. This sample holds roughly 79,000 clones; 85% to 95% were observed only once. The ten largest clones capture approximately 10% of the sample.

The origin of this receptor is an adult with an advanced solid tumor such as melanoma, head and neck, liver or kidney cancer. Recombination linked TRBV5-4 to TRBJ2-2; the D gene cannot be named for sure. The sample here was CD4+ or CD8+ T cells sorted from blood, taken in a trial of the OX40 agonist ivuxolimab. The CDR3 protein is CASSQWGETGELFF. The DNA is TGTGCCAGCAGCCAATGGGGTGAGACCGGGGAGCTGTTTTTT.